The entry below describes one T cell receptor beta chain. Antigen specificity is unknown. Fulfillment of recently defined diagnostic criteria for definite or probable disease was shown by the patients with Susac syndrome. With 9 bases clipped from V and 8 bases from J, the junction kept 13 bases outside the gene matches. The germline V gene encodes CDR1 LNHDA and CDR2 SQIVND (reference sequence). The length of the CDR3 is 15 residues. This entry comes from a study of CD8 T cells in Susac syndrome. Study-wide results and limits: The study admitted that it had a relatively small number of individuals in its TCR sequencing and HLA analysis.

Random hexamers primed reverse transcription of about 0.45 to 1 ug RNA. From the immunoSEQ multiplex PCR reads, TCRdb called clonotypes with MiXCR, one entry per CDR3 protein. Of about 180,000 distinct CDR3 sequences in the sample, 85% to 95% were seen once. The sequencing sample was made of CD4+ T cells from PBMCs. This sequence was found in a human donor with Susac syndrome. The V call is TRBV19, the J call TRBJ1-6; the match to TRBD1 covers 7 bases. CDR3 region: CASHSTGVGYSPLHF. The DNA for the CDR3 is TGTGCCAGCCATTCTACAGGGGTGGGATATTCACCCCTCCACTTT.